The clone carrying this TCR beta chain appeared a single time. This specimen comes from a study of shared clonotypes between healthy human individuals. At the level of the study: The study used three CD4 naive, three CD4 memory, two CD8 naive and one CD8 memory plate per donor.

CD45RA+ naive and CD45RA-negative memory subsets were separated from CD4+ cells. This CDR3 is built from 14 residues. V was pared by 4 bases and J by 2 bases, with 9 bases between. From germline, CDR1 is SGHRS and CDR2 YFSETQ. For every subset, genomic DNA was evenly distributed across several immunoSEQ plates. Original data processing: Without quality scores, immunoSEQ junctional reads could not be filtered like full-length reads. Assay used: immunoSEQ multiplex PCR; TCRdb lists only in-frame clones, some missing. V, J and clone size are those of that table, while D and trimming were read from the DNA. Here the sample spans 300,000 to 400,000 clones, over 65% being singletons.

V is TRBV5-1 and J is TRBJ2-2, with D uncertain. The specimen was memory CD4+ T cells sorted from blood. Regarding subset: CD45RA-negative fraction. This clonotype was obtained from a man aged 30 to 39 in good health. CDR3 DNA sequence: TGCGCCAGCAGCCAGGCCGAAAACACCGGGGAGCTGTTTTTT. This codes for CASSQAENTGELFF. The variable domain in full, completed from reference TRBV5-1 and TRBJ2-2, reads KAGVTQTPRYLIKTRGQQVTLSCSPISGHRSVSWYQQTPGQGLQFLFEYFSETQRNKGNFPGRFSGRQFSNSRSEMNVSTLELGDSALYLCASSQAENTGELFFGEGSRLTVL.